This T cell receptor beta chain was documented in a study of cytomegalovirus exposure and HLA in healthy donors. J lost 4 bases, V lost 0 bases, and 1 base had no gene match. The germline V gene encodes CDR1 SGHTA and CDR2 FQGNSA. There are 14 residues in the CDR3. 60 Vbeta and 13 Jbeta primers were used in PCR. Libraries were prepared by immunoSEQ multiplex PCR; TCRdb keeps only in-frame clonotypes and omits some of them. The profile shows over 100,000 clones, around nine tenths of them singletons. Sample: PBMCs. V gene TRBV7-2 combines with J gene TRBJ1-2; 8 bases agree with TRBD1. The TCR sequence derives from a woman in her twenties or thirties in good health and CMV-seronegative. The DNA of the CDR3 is TGTGCCAGCAGCTTAGCGCAGGGGGCCTATGGCTACACCTTC. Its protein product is CASSLAQGAYGYTF.